This is a list of T cell receptor beta chains from one sample in a study of blood T cell repertoires in COVID-19. Profiling relied on immunoSEQ multiplex PCR, and the TCRdb table lists in-frame clones only, not all of them. Here the sample spans more than 100,000 clones, 84% being singletons. The sequenced sample consisted of PBMCs or T cells enriched from blood (not recorded which). The receptors derive from a woman aged 25 to 39 who had recovered from COVID-19. Both conserved end residues are part of each CDR3. The D gene is left open where the match is weak. The size of a clone is reported for some rows only, either as once, few or many, or as a class for expanded clones.

V gene	J gene	D gene	clone size	CDR3 protein	CDR3 DNA
TRBV30	TRBJ2-2	TRBD2	NA	CAWRGGRKNTGELFF	TGTGCCTGGCGGGGGGGGAGAAAGAACACCGGGGAGCTGTTTTTT
TRBV5-6	TRBJ1-4	NA	NA	CASSFPGDWGKLFF	TGTGCCAGCAGCTTCCCCGGGGATTGGGGAAAACTGTTTTTT
TRBV30	TRBJ2-5	TRBD2	NA	CAWRSPGGQETQYF	TGTGCCTGGAGGTCGCCGGGAGGGCAAGAGACCCAGTACTTC
TRBV28	TRBJ1-1	NA	NA	CASAPPPGEAFF	TGTGCCAGTGCCCCCCCTCCGGGTGAAGCTTTCTTT
TRBV30	TRBJ1-1	NA	once	CAWSFRENTEAFF	TGTGCCTGGAGTTTCCGGGAGAACACTGAAGCTTTCTTT
TRBV11-2	TRBJ2-3	TRBD1	once	CASSLDRGYTQYF	TGTGCCAGCAGCTTAGACAGGGGGTATACGCAGTATTTT
TRBV6-5	TRBJ2-7	NA	NA	CASSYSPRGQGYEQYF	TGTGCCAGCAGTTACTCTCCCAGGGGCCAGGGGTACGAGCAGTACTTC
TRBV6-6	TRBJ2-3	NA	once	CASSGEWRASTDTQYF	TGTGCCAGCAGTGGTGAGTGGCGGGCGAGCACAGATACGCAGTATTTT
TRBV5-6	TRBJ1-6	TRBD1	NA	CASSLQGVKSPLHF	TGTGCCAGCAGCTTACAGGGGGTAAAGTCACCCCTCCACTTT
TRBV3-1/TRBV3-2	TRBJ2-7	NA	NA	CASSQEGRQEPYEQYF	TGTGCCAGCAGCCAAGAGGGGAGGCAGGAACCCTACGAGCAGTACTTC
TRBV5-6	TRBJ2-7	NA	NA	CASSFGRSSYEQYF	TGTGCCAGCAGCTTCGGTAGGAGCTCCTACGAGCAGTACTTC
TRBV19	TRBJ1-6	TRBD1	NA	CASSPGTGGYSPLHF	TGTGCCAGTAGTCCCGGGACAGGAGGGTATTCACCCCTCCACTTT
TRBV28	TRBJ1-2	TRBD1	NA	CASSSTGGANYGYTF	TGTGCCAGCAGTTCAACAGGGGGCGCTAACTATGGCTACACCTTC
TRBV10-1	TRBJ2-7	TRBD1	few	CASSDPRQGANDEQYF	TGCGCCAGCAGTGACCCGCGGCAGGGGGCTAACGACGAGCAGTACTTC
TRBV7-9	TRBJ2-1	TRBD2	NA	CASSGLAGHISYNEQFF	TGTGCCAGCAGCGGACTAGCGGGACATATCTCCTACAATGAGCAGTTCTTC
TRBV19	TRBJ1-5	NA	NA	CASSGQGVIQPQHF	TGTGCCAGTAGTGGGCAGGGCGTAATCCAGCCCCAGCATTTT
TRBV28	TRBJ1-2	NA	NA	CASSPGTYGYTF	TGTGCCAGCAGTCCCGGGACTTATGGCTACACCTTC
TRBV18	TRBJ2-7	TRBD1	NA	CASSGQSNNYEQYF	TGTGCCAGCTCGGGACAGAGTAACAACTACGAGCAGTACTTC
TRBV30	TRBJ2-3	NA	NA	CAWSVRFYTDTQYF	TGTGCCTGGAGTGTACGGTTCTACACAGATACGCAGTATTTT
TRBV21-1	TRBJ2-1	NA	NA	CASSKDKGYEQFF	TGTGCCAGCAGCAAAGATAAGGGGTATGAGCAGTTCTTC
TRBV29-1	TRBJ1-3	NA	NA	CSVGQSSSGNTIYF	TGCAGCGTTGGACAGAGTAGCTCTGGAAACACCATATATTTT
TRBV7-2	TRBJ1-4	NA	NA	CASSFGSVTNEKLFF	TGTGCCAGCAGTTTCGGGAGCGTGACTAATGAAAAACTGTTTTTT
TRBV30	TRBJ1-5	NA	NA	CAWSPIRGMGSNQPQHF	TGTGCCTGGAGTCCGATCAGGGGAATGGGGAGCAATCAGCCCCAGCATTTT
TRBV15	TRBJ2-1	TRBD1	NA	CATTSDRGKFGEQFF	TGTGCCACCACCTCAGACAGGGGGAAATTTGGTGAGCAGTTCTTC
TRBV28	TRBJ1-4	TRBD1	NA	CASRETGGGEKLFF	TGTGCCAGCAGAGAAACAGGGGGTGGTGAAAAACTGTTTTTT
TRBV28	TRBJ1-5	TRBD1	few	CASIPGQGHQPQHF	TGTGCCAGCATTCCGGGACAGGGACATCAGCCCCAGCATTTT
TRBV5-1	TRBJ1-4	NA	NA	CASSLGVGANEKLFF	TGCGCCAGCAGCTTGGGGGTGGGAGCTAATGAAAAACTGTTTTTT
TRBV5-1	TRBJ2-3	TRBD2	NA	CASSLVGRRGPYDGDTQYF	TGCGCCAGCAGCTTGGTCGGGAGGAGGGGTCCCTACGATGGAGATACGCAGTATTTT
TRBV5-1	TRBJ2-3	TRBD1	NA	CASSRQGGTDTQYF	TGCGCCAGCAGCCGACAGGGGGGCACAGATACGCAGTATTTT
TRBV6-6	TRBJ2-2	NA	NA	CASTGRNTGELFF	TGTGCCAGCACAGGGCGGAACACCGGGGAGCTGTTTTTT
TRBV10-3	TRBJ2-1	TRBD2	NA	CAISLAGALREQFF	TGTGCCATCAGTTTAGCGGGAGCTTTGAGAGAGCAGTTCTTC
TRBV19	TRBJ2-1	TRBD2	NA	CASSIGGLAGDEQFF	TGTGCCAGTAGTATAGGGGGACTAGCGGGGGATGAGCAGTTCTTC
TRBV19	TRBJ2-1	TRBD2	NA	CASSPPAGTRGRGEQFF	TGTGCCAGTAGTCCGCCGGCCGGGACTAGAGGACGAGGGGAGCAGTTCTTC
TRBV7-9	TRBJ1-1	TRBD1	NA	CAGDRGVPYRMNTEAFF	TGTGCAGGCGACAGGGGTGTGCCCTACAGGATGAACACTGAAGCTTTCTTT
TRBV28	TRBJ2-2	TRBD1	NA	CASSLTYPWTGAPINTGELFF	TGTGCCAGCAGTCTCACCTACCCTTGGACAGGGGCCCCGATCAACACCGGGGAGCTGTTTTTT
TRBV5-6	TRBJ1-1	NA	once	CASSSQGIEGVNTEAFF	TGTGCCAGCAGCTCGCAGGGGATTGAGGGGGTGAACACTGAAGCTTTCTTT
TRBV27	TRBJ1-1	TRBD1	once	CASSLGTGAEAFF	TGTGCCAGCAGTTTGGGGACAGGTGCTGAAGCTTTCTTT
TRBV18	TRBJ2-1	TRBD2	NA	CASSPGGSTNEQFF	TGTGCCAGCTCACCAGGCGGGAGTACCAATGAGCAGTTCTTC
TRBV29-1	TRBJ2-2	TRBD2	NA	CSVNLAGQGGELFF	TGCAGCGTTAACCTAGCGGGTCAGGGGGGGGAGCTGTTTTTT
TRBV30	TRBJ2-2	NA	NA	CAWRGGAWNTGELFF	TGTGCCTGGAGGGGTGGGGCCTGGAACACCGGGGAGCTGTTTTTT
TRBV11-1	TRBJ2-3	NA	NA	CASSLGQLPPTDTQYF	TGTGCCAGCAGCTTGGGACAACTACCCCCCACAGATACGCAGTATTTT
TRBV28	TRBJ2-7	NA	NA	CASSYPLSGQYF	TGTGCCAGCAGTTACCCCCTTTCGGGGCAGTACTTC
TRBV27	TRBJ1-1	NA	NA	CASSSKRGPNWAEAFF	TGTGCCAGCAGTTCCAAACGGGGTCCGAATTGGGCTGAAGCTTTCTTT
TRBV10-1	TRBJ2-7	NA	once	CASIGQGCYEQYF	TGCGCCAGCATAGGCCAGGGATGTTACGAGCAGTACTTC
TRBV6-6	TRBJ2-3	TRBD2	NA	CASSYQLAGGTDTQYF	TGTGCCAGCAGTTACCAACTAGCGGGGGGCACAGATACGCAGTATTTT